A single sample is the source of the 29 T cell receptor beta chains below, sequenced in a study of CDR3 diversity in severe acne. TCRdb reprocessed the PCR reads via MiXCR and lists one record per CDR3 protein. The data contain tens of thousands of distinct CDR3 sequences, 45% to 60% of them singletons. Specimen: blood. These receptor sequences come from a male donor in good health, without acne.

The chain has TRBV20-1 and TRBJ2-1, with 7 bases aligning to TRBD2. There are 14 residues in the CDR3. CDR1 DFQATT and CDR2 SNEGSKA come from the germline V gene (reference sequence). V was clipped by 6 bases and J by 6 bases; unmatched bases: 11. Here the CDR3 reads CSAGSGEFVNEQFF. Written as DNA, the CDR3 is TGCAGTGCCGGAAGCGGGGAATTTGTCAATGAGCAGTTCTTC.

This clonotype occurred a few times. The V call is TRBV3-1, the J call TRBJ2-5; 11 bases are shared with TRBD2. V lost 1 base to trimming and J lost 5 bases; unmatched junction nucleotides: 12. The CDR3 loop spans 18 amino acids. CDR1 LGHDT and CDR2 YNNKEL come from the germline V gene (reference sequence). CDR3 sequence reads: CASSQAGLAVLGGETQYF. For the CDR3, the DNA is TGTGCCAGCAGCCAAGCGGGACTAGCGGTCCTGGGGGGGGAGACCCAGTACTTC.

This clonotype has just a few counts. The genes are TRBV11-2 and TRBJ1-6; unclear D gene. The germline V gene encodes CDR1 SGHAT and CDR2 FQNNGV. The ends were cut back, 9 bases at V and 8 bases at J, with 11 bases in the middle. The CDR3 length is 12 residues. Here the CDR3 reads CASRPGDSPLHF. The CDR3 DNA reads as TGTGCCAGTCGCCCGGGAGATTCACCCCTCCACTTT. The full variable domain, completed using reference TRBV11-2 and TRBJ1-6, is EAGVAQSPRYKIIEKRQSVAFWCNPISGHATLYWYQQILGQGPKLLIQFQNNGVVDDSQLPKDRFSAERLKGVDSTLKIQPAKLEDSAVYLCASRPGDSPLHFGNGTRLTVT.

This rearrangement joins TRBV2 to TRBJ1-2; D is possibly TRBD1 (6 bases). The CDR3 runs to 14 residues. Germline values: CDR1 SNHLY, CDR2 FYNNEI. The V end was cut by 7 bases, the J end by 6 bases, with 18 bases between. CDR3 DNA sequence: TGTGCCAGCAACCTGGTCGGGGGCGCGGATGGCTACACCTTC. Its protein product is CASNLVGGADGYTF.

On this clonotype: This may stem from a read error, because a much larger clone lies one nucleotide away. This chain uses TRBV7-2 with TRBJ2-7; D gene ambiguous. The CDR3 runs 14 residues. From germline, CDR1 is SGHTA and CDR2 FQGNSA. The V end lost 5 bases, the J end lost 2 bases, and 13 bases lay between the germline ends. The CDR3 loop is CASSALSGPYEQYF. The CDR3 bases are TGTGCCAGCAGCGCTCTCTCCGGGCCCTACGAGCAGTACTTC.

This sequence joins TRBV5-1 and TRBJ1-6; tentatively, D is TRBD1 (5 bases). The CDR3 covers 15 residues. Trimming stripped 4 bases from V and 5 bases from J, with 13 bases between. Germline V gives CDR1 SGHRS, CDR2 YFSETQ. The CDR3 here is CASSPSGVNNSPLHF. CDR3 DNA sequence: TGCGCCAGCAGCCCGTCGGGGGTTAATAATTCACCCCTCCACTTT.

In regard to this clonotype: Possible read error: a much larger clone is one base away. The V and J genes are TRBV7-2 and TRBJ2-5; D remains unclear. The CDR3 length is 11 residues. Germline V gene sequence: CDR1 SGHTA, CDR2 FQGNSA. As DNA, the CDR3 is TGTGCCTGCAGCTCACGGTTGAGCCAGTACTTC. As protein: CACSSRLSQYF.

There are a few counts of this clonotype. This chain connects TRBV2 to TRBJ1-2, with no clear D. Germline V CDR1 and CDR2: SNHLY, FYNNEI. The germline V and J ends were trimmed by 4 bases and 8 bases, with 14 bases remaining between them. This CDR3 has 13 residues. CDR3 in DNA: TGTGCCAGCAGTGGAGACACTCTACAAGGCTACACCTTC. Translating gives CASSGDTLQGYTF. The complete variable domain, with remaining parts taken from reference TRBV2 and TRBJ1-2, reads EPEVTQTPSHQVTQMGQEVILRCVPISNHLYFYWYRQILGQKVEFLVSFYNNEISEKSEIFDDQFSVERPDGSNFTLKIRSTKLEDSAMYFCASSGDTLQGYTFGSGTRLTVV.

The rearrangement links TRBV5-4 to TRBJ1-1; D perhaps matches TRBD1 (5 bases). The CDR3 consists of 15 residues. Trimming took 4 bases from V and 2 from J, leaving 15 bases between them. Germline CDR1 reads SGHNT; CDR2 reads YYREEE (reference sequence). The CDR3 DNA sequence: TGTGCCAGCAGCCCGACGGCAGGGATAAACACTGAAGCTTTCTTT. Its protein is CASSPTAGINTEAFF.

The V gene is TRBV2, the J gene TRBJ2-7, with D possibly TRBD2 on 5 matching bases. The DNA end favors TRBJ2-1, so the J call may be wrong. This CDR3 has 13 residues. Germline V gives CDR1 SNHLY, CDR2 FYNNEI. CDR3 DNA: TGTGCCAGCAGAGCGGACTGGAACAATGAGCAGTTCTTC. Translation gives CASRADWNNEQFF.

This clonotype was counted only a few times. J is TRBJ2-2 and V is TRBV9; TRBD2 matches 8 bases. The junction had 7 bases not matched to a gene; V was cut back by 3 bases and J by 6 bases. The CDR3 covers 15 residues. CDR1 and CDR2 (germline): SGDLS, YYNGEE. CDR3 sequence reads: CASSDVGLGAGELFF. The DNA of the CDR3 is TGTGCCAGCAGCGACGTGGGACTAGGAGCCGGGGAGCTGTTTTTT.

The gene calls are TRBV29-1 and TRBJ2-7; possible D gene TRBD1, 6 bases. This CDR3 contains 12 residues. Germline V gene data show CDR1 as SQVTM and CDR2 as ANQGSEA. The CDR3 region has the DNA TGCAGTGAAGCGGACAGCTCCTACGAGCAGTACTTC. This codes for CSEADSSYEQYF.

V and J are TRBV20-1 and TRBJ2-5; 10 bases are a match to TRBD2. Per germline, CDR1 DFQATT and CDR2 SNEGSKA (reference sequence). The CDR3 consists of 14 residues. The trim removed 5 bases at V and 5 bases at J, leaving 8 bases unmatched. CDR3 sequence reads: CSALVAGGWETQYF. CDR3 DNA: TGCAGTGCTCTTGTAGCGGGGGGCTGGGAGACCCAGTACTTC.

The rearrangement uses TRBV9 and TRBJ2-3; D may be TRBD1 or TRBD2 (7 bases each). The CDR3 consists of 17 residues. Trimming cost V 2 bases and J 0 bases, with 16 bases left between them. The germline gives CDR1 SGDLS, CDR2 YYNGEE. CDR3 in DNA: TGTGCCAGCAGCGTTTGGGAGGGGACAGCTAGCACAGATACGCAGTATTTT. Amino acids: CASSVWEGTASTDTQYF.

The CDR3 is CASRGTGGDNEKLFF. DNA for the CDR3: TGTGCCAGCAGGGGAACAGGGGGCGATAATGAAAAACTGTTTTTT. V and J are TRBV6-5 and TRBJ1-4; 9 bases align to TRBD1. Germline V gene sequence: CDR1 MNHEY, CDR2 SVGAGI. The CDR3 is made up of 15 amino acids. With 6 bases clipped from V and 4 bases from J, the junction kept 6 bases outside the gene matches.

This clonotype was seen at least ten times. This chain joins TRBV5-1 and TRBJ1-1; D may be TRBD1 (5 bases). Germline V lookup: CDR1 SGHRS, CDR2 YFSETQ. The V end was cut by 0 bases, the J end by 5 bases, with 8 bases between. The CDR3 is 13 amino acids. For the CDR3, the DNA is TGCGCCAGCAGCTTGGCTGGGGCGACTGAAGCTTTCTTT. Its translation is CASSLAGATEAFF.

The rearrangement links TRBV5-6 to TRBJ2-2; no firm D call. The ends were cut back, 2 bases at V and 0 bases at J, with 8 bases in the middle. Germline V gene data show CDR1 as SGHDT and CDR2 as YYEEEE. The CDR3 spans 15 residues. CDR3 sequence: CASSLSGANTGELFF. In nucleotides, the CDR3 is TGTGCCAGCAGCTTATCTGGTGCGAACACCGGGGAGCTGTTTTTT.

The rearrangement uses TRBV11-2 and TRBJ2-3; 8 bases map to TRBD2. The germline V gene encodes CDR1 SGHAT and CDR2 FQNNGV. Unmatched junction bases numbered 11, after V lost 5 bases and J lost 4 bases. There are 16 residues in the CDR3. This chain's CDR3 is CASSRPGRGGPDTQYF. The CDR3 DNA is TGTGCCAGCAGCCGGCCCGGACGGGGGGGTCCAGATACGCAGTATTTT.

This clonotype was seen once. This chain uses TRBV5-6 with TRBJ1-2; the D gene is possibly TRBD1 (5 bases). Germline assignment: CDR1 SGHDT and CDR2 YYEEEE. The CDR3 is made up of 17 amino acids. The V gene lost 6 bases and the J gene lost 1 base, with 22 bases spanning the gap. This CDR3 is CASISAGGPVINYGYTF. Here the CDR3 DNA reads TGTGCCAGCATCTCGGCGGGGGGACCCGTGATTAACTATGGCTACACCTTC.

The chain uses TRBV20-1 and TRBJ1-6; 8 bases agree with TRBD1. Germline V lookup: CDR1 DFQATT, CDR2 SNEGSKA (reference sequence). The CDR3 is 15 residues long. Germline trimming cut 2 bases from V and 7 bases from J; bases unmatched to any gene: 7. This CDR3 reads CSARSPGGHNSPLHF. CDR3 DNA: TGCAGTGCTAGATCCCCAGGGGGCCACAATTCACCCCTCCACTTT.

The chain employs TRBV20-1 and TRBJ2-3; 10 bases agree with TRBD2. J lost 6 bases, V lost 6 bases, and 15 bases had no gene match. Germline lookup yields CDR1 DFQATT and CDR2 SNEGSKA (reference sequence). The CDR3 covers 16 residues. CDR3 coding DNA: TGCAGTGCCAACAGACAACTAGCGGGGACCCCCGATACGCAGTATTTT. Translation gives CSANRQLAGTPDTQYF.

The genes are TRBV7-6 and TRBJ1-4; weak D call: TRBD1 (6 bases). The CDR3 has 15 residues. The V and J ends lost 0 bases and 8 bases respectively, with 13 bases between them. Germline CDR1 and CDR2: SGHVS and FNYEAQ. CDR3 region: CASSLALGRGEKLFF. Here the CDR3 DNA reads TGTGCCAGCAGCTTAGCGCTCGGCAGGGGAGAAAAACTGTTTTTT. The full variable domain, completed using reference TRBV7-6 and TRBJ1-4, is GAGVSQSPRYKVTKRGQDVALRCDPISGHVSLYWYRQALGQGPEFLTYFNYEAQQDKSGLPNDRFSAERPEGSISTLTIQRTEQRDSAMYRCASSLALGRGEKLFFGSGTQLSVL.

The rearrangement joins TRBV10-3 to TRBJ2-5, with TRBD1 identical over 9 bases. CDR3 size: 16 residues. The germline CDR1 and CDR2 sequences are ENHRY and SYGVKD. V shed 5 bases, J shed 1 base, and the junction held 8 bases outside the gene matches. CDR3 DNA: TGTGCCATCAGTCGACAGGGGACAGGGTCCCAAGAGACCCAGTACTTC. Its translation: CAISRQGTGSQETQYF.

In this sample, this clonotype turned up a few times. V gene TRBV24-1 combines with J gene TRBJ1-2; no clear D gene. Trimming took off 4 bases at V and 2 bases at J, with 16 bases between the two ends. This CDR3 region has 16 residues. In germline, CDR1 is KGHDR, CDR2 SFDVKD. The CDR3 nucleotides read TGTGCCACCAGTGACCCCAGGCTCCCGTCGAACTATGGCTACACCTTC. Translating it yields CATSDPRLPSNYGYTF.

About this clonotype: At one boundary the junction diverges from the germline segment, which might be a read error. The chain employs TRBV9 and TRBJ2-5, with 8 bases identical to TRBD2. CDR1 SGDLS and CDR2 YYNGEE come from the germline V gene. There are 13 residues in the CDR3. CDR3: CASSGADQEAQYF. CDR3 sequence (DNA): TGTGCCAGTAGCGGGGCAGACCAAGAGGCCCAGTACTTC.

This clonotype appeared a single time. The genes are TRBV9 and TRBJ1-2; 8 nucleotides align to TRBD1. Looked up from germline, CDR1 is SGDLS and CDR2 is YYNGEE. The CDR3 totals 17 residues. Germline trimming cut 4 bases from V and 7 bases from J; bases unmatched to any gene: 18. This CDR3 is CASSPRIIGQGSGGYTF. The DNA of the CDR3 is TGTGCCAGCAGCCCGCGTATCATTGGACAGGGTTCTGGTGGCTACACCTTC. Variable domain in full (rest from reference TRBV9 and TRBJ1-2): DSGVTQTPKHLITATGQRVTLRCSPRSGDLSVYWYQQSLDQGLQFLIQYYNGEERAKGNILERFSAQQFPDLHSELNLSSLELGDSALYFCASSPRIIGQGSGGYTFGSGTRLTVV.

The chain's CDR3 is CASTGSGGRGYTF. The CDR3 bases are TGTGCCAGCACGGGGTCAGGGGGCCGTGGCTACACCTTC. The V and J genes are TRBV2 and TRBJ1-2; TRBD1 matches at 8 bases. The J segment lost 7 bases and the V segment lost 7 bases, leaving 8 bases of the junction unmatched. In germline, CDR1 is SNHLY, CDR2 FYNNEI. The CDR3 covers 13 residues.

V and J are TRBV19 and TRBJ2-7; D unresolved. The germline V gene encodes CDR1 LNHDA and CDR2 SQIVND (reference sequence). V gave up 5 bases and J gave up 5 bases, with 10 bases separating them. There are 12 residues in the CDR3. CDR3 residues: CASSPGPHEQYF. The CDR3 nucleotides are TGTGCCAGTAGTCCGGGCCCTCACGAGCAGTACTTC.

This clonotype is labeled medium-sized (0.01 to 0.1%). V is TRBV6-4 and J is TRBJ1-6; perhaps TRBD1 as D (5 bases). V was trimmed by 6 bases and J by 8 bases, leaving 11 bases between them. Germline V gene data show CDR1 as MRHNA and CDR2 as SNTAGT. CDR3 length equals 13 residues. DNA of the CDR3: TGTGCCAGCAGCGTTGGGGGGGATTCACCCCTCCACTTT. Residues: CASSVGGDSPLHF.